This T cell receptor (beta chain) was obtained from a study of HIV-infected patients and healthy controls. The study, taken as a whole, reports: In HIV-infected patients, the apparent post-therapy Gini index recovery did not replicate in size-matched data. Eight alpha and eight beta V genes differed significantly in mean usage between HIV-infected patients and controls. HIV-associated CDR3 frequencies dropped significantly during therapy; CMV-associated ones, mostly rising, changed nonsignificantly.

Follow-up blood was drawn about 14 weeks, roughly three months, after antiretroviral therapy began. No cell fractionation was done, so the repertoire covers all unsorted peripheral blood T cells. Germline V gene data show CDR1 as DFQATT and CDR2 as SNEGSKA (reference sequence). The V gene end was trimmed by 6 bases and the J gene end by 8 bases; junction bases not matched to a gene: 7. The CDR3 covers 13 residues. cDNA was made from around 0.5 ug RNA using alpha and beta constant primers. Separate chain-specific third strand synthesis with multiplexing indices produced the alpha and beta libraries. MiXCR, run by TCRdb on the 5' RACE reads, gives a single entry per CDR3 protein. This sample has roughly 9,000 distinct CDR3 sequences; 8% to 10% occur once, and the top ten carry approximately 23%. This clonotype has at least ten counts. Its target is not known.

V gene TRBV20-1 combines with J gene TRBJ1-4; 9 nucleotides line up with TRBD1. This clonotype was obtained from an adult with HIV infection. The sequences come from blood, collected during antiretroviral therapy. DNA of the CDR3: TGCAGTGCCGGCGGGACAGGGAACGAAAAACTGTTTTTT. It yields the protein CSAGGTGNEKLFF.